In this sample, the clone carrying this T cell receptor (beta chain) turned up a few times. Its target is not known. Within the sample, other DNA sequences also encode this same CDR3. The isolated RNA, all of it, was reverse transcribed, so expressed TCRB transcripts were what got sequenced. Libraries were prepared by immunoSEQ multiplex PCR; TCRdb keeps only in-frame clonotypes and omits some of them. Here the sample spans approximately 730,000 clones, over 10% being singletons. Looked up from germline, CDR1 is MDHEN and CDR2 is SYDVKM. The ends were cut back, 3 bases at V and 1 base at J, with 6 bases in the middle. There are 13 residues in the CDR3. Once sorted, every population was more than 95% pure. This record belongs to a study of beta chain features in type 1 diabetes. Overall study findings and caveats: In every one of the four CD4+ subsets, TCRB CDR3s were moderately but significantly shorter in Type 1 diabetes patients. The naive, central memory and Treg TCRB repertoires showed an apparent similarity that was greater among patients than among healthy donors.

The source of this sequence is a man aged 18 to 29 with type 1 diabetes. Specimen: naive CD4+ T cells from blood. This sequence joins TRBV28 and TRBJ1-1; D unresolved. In DNA, the CDR3 is TGTGCCAGCAGTTTTCCGGAGAACACTGAAGCTTTCTTT. Translating gives CASSFPENTEAFF.